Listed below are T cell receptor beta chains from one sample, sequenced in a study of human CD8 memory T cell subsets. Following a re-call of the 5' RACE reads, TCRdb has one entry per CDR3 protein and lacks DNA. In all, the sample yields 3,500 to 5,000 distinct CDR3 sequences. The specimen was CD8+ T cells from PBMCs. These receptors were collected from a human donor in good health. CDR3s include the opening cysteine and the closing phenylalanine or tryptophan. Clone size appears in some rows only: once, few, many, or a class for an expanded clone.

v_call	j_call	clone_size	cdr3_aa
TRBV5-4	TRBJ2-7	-	CASRVDYSYEQYF
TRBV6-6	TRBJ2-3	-	CASSLGSTSTDTQYF
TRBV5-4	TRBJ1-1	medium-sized	CASSDRLNTEAFF
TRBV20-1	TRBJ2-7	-	CSAEDEASYEQYF
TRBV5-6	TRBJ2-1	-	CASSLRLVVNEQFF
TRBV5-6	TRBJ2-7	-	CASSNRDSVSYEQYF
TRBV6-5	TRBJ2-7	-	CASSYSGQGTYEQYF
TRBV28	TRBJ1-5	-	CASSLPRGPQHF
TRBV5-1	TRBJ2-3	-	CASSLGGSPADTQYF
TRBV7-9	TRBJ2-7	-	CASSSALEGVYLGEQYF
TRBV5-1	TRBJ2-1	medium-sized	CASSLVGGSNNEQFF
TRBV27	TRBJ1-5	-	CASSFSSQGYQPQHF
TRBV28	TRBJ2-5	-	CASSSAVDRETQYF
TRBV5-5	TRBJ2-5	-	CASSLGLAGGQETQYF
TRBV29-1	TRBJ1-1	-	CSVVPSVGGGTEAFF
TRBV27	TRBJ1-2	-	CASSLQQGASGYTF
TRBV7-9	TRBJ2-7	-	CASSSIPTGVYEQYF
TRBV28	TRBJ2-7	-	CASSLISGSYEQYF
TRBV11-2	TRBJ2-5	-	CASSPGTKETQYF
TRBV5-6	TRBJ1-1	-	CASSLALSEAFF
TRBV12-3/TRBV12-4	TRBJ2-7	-	CASSLPGFYEQYF
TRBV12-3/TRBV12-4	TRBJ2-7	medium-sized	CASSGVASSYEQYF
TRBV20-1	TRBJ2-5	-	CSARGWTSGYQETQYF
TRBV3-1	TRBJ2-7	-	CASSHLRGGFGPSNEQYF
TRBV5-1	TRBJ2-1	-	CASSFDWEQFF
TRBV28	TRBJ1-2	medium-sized	CASGAGLDYGYTF
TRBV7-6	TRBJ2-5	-	CASSLGTSQETQYF
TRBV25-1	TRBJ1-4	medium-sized	CASSESDRGHFNEKLFF
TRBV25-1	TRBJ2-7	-	CASSYWEPEQYF
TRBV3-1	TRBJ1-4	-	CASSQDTEEDEKLFF
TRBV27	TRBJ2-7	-	CASRSGLAGLYEQYF
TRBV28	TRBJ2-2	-	CASSFRGLNTGELFF
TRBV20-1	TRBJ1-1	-	CSASRGETEAFF
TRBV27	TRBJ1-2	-	CASAQGDNLYGYTF
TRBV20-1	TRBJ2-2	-	CSAPYTGELFF
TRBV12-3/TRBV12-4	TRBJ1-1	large	CASSLGPNTEAFF
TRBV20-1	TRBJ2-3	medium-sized	CSARGGLAPPTDTQYF